The 23 T cell receptor beta chains below all came from one sample that was sequenced in a study of long-term antiretroviral therapy in people with HIV. With survey level as its setting, the immunoSEQ assay was v3.0. Sequencing was performed with immunoSEQ multiplex PCR; in TCRdb, only in-frame clones are kept and a portion is missing. The sample lists over 10,000 clones, approximately 79% occurring once. The sequences come from unsorted PBMCs, collected 0.8 years before starting antiretroviral therapy. The receptors here all came from a woman in her thirties or forties with HIV.

This chain uses TRBV11-2 with TRBJ2-7; D is possibly TRBD1 (5 bases). V was cut by 5 bases and J by 0 bases, with 11 bases left in between. CDR1 is SGHAT, CDR2 FQNNGV, per germline. CDR3 size: 14 residues. The CDR3 DNA is TGTGCCAGCAGCCCAGGACACCTCTCCTACGAGCAGTACTTC. This encodes CASSPGHLSYEQYF.

The CDR3 is CATSVNRGNGYTF. In DNA, the CDR3 is TGTGCCACCAGCGTTAACAGGGGGAATGGCTACACCTTC. The chain employs TRBV15 and TRBJ1-2; 8 positions agree with TRBD1. V shed 5 bases, J shed 6 bases, and the junction held 5 bases outside the gene matches. Looked up from germline, CDR1 is LNHNV and CDR2 is YYDKDF (reference sequence). This CDR3 spans 13 amino acids.

The chain links TRBV4-3 to TRBJ1-2; possibly TRBD1 for D (6 bases). This CDR3 has 16 amino acids. Deletions cut 3 bases from V and 4 bases from J, with 18 bases between. Germline V gene data show CDR1 as LGHNA and CDR2 as YSLEER. In DNA, the CDR3 is TGCGCCAGCAGCCACCCGGGACCTCCCAGGGGCTATGGCTACACCTTC. Its protein is CASSHPGPPRGYGYTF.

This sequence joins TRBV6-5 and TRBJ1-4; possible D gene TRBD1, 6 bases. The CDR3 is 13 amino acids. The V end was cut by 6 bases, the J end by 8 bases, with 13 bases between. The germline CDR1 and CDR2 sequences are MNHEY and SVGAGI. The CDR3, as DNA: TGTGCCAGCAGACAGGGTGTAAGCGAAAAACTGTTTTTT. Its translation: CASRQGVSEKLFF.

This chain links TRBV9 with TRBJ2-7; 8 bases match TRBD1. This CDR3 has 14 amino acids. Germline V gene data show CDR1 as SGDLS and CDR2 as YYNGEE. The J segment lost 2 bases and the V segment lost 4 bases, leaving 5 bases of the junction unmatched. The CDR3 nucleotides read TGTGCCAGCAGCCCATGGGACAGGACCTACGAGCAGTACTTC. Residues: CASSPWDRTYEQYF.

The chain joins TRBV2 to TRBJ1-1; D may be TRBD1 (5 bases). V dropped 6 bases and J dropped 0 bases, with 14 bases sitting between them. Germline V gene lookup returns CDR1 SNHLY and CDR2 FYNNEI. This CDR3 has 15 residues. The CDR3 bases are TGTGCCAGCAGGCAGGGCACCATTATGAACACTGAAGCTTTCTTT. It is translated as CASRQGTIMNTEAFF.

The chain has TRBV6-6 and TRBJ2-3; D call uncertain. There are 15 residues in the CDR3. Germline CDR1 reads MNHNY; CDR2 reads SVGAGI (reference sequence). V gave up 2 bases and J gave up 3 bases, with 12 bases separating them. CDR3 in DNA: TGTGCCAGCAGTTACCCTCACCAGGAGACAGATACGCAGTATTTT. Protein product: CASSYPHQETDTQYF.

This chain links TRBV7-9 with TRBJ2-1, with a weak D call TRBD2 (5 bases). CDR3 length: 16 amino acids. The germline gives CDR1 SEHNR, CDR2 FQNEAQ (reference sequence). Trimming removed 5 bases from V and 3 bases from J, with 17 bases in between. The CDR3 region has the DNA TGTGCCAGCAGCCCACTAGTTGGCAATCACTACAATGAGCAGTTCTTC. It specifies CASSPLVGNHYNEQFF.

CDR3 loop: CASSTEMNTEAFF. The DNA for the CDR3 is TGTGCCAGCTCAACAGAGATGAACACTGAAGCTTTCTTT. This chain links TRBV18 with TRBJ1-1; D remains unclear. The CDR3 is 13 amino acids. Trimming left V 5 bases short and J 0 bases short, with 7 bases between. CDR1 is KGHSH and CDR2 is LQKENI in the germline V gene.

This chain uses TRBV18 with TRBJ1-2, with D uncertain. The CDR3 contains 15 residues. V was clipped by 0 bases and J by 6 bases, with 14 bases between them. CDR1 is KGHSH and CDR2 is LQKENI in the germline V gene. CDR3 amino acids: CASSPPSEGADGYTF. In DNA, the CDR3 is TGTGCCAGCTCACCACCGAGCGAGGGCGCGGATGGCTACACCTTC.

This chain joins TRBV14 and TRBJ2-7, with TRBD1 identical over 9 bases. The CDR3 has 16 residues. CDR1 and CDR2 from the germline V gene are SGHDN and FVKESK. With 4 bases clipped from V and 3 bases from J, the junction kept 10 bases outside the gene matches. CDR3 sequence: CASSRRPGTGFYEQYF. The CDR3 DNA reads TGTGCCAGCAGCCGTCGACCCGGGACAGGGTTCTACGAGCAGTACTTC.

The chain carries TRBV27 and TRBJ1-5, with 8 positions matching TRBD1. The CDR3 has 15 residues. Looked up from germline, CDR1 is MNHEY and CDR2 is SMNVEV (reference sequence). Unmatched junction bases numbered 8, after V lost 6 bases and J lost 4 bases. The CDR3 reads CASSLGTGLNQPQHF. CDR3 coding DNA: TGTGCCAGCAGCCTAGGGACAGGTTTAAATCAGCCCCAGCATTTT.

The rearrangement joins TRBV6-6 to TRBJ2-3; D ambiguous. The CDR3 is 13 amino acids. Germline loops: CDR1 MNHNY, CDR2 SVGAGI (reference sequence). The V and J ends lost 2 bases and 3 bases respectively, with 6 bases between them. The CDR3 is CASSYRATDTQYF. The DNA of the CDR3 is TGTGCCAGCAGTTACAGGGCAACAGATACGCAGTATTTT.

The CDR3 region is CASSSEYYYGYTF. CDR3 nucleotide sequence: TGTGCCAGCAGCTCGGAGTACTATTATGGCTACACCTTC. The chain recombines TRBV7-7 with TRBJ1-2; the D is unclear. V lost 4 bases and J lost 5, with 11 bases in between. Germline V CDR1 and CDR2: SSHAT, FNYEAQ (reference sequence). This CDR3 region has 13 residues.

J is TRBJ2-6 and V is TRBV11-2; a weak D match, TRBD2 (5 bases). V dropped 7 bases and J dropped 0 bases, with 10 bases sitting between them. The germline CDR1 and CDR2 sequences are SGHAT and FQNNGV. This CDR3 contains 15 residues. The CDR3 spells CASTRDGSGANVLTF. The DNA of the CDR3 is TGTGCCAGCACCCGGGATGGCTCTGGGGCCAACGTCCTGACTTTC.

The chain uses TRBV6-1 and TRBJ1-1; no firm D call. The V gene lost 4 bases and the J gene lost 11 bases, with 14 bases spanning the gap. Germline assignment: CDR1 MNHNS and CDR2 SASEGT. This CDR3 region has 12 residues. In DNA, the CDR3 is TGTGCCAGCAGTGGACCCGGCCCCATCGCTTTCTTT. Amino acids: CASSGPGPIAFF.

The chain links TRBV29-1 to TRBJ2-1; 9 bases agree with TRBD2. J gave up 7 bases and V 8 bases, and 24 bases lay outside the gene matches. The CDR3 covers 18 residues. Germline V CDR1 and CDR2: SQVTM, ANQGSEA. The CDR3 region is CSTLGRLLGREGRNEQFF. DNA of the CDR3: TGCAGCACCCTAGGGAGGCTACTAGGGCGGGAGGGCCGAAATGAGCAGTTCTTC.

The chain recombines TRBV19 with TRBJ1-1, with D maybe TRBD1 (5 bases). The CDR3 runs 13 residues. Germline values: CDR1 LNHDA, CDR2 SQIVND (reference sequence). V lost 3 bases to trimming and J lost 4 bases, with 9 bases between them. The CDR3 coding sequence is TGTGCCAGTAGTATTGGCGGGACCACTGAAGCTTTCTTT. Translating gives CASSIGGTTEAFF.

This clone was counted between two and nine times. The chain recombines TRBV27 with TRBJ2-2; 8 bases align to TRBD1. The V segment lost 10 bases and the J segment 6 bases; nucleotides outside the gene matches: 10. Looked up from germline, CDR1 is MNHEY and CDR2 is SMNVEV (reference sequence). CDR3 length: 14 residues. The CDR3 sequence: CATGQGSHAGELFF. CDR3 coding DNA: TGTGCCACCGGACAGGGTTCTCATGCCGGGGAGCTGTTTTTT.

This clone was seen once. The chain has TRBV7-9 and TRBJ2-1, with TRBD1 matching 7 bases. There are 16 residues in the CDR3. Germline CDR1 SEHNR, CDR2 FQNEAQ (reference sequence). V gave up 5 bases and J gave up 5 bases; unmatched junction bases: 12. Written as DNA, the CDR3 is TGTGCCAGCAGCGATCGTATGACAGGGAAGAACAATGAGCAGTTCTTC. This gives the protein CASSDRMTGKNNEQFF.

The V gene is TRBV18, the J gene TRBJ2-7, with 7 nucleotides matching TRBD1. The V and J ends lost 3 bases and 1 base, in that order; junction bases with no gene match: 6. Per germline, CDR1 KGHSH and CDR2 LQKENI. The CDR3 sequence is 15 residues long. CDR3 protein: CASSPRQGSSYEQYF. The CDR3 DNA follows: TGTGCCAGCTCACCGCGACAGGGATCGTCCTACGAGCAGTACTTC.

This chain joins TRBV4-1 and TRBJ2-5; D possibly uses TRBD1 or TRBD2 (5 bases each). CDR1 is MGHRA and CDR2 is YSYEKL in the germline V gene. V lost 3 bases, J lost 2 bases, and 16 bases lay in between. The CDR3 loop spans 16 amino acids. This CDR3 reads CASSHWGNDGQETQYF. DNA for the CDR3: TGCGCCAGCAGCCACTGGGGGAATGATGGGCAAGAGACCCAGTACTTC.

The V call is TRBV7-9, the J call TRBJ2-3; 9 bases fit TRBD2. V shed 5 bases, J shed 4 bases, and the junction held 13 bases outside the gene matches. The CDR3 covers 17 residues. The germline V gene encodes CDR1 SEHNR and CDR2 FQNEAQ (reference sequence). The CDR3 DNA sequence: TGTGCCAGCAGCCCCTCCCAGACTAGCGGAAGATCAGATACGCAGTATTTT. Encoded protein: CASSPSQTSGRSDTQYF.